This paragraph reports one T cell receptor beta chain. This entry belongs to a study of blood T cell repertoires in COVID-19. V lost 1 base to trimming and J lost 2 bases, with 15 bases between them. The CDR3 extends over 16 amino acids. From germline, CDR1 is GTSNPN and CDR2 SVGIG (reference sequence). The data were produced by immunoSEQ multiplex PCR, yet TCRdb's version contains in-frame clones alone and is incomplete. The table lists around 83,000 clones, 86% of them singletons. This sequence originates from a man aged 50 to 60 with active or convalescent COVID-19. The sequencing sample was made of peripheral blood. The chain combines TRBV30 with TRBJ2-1; the D gene is possibly TRBD2 (7 bases). DNA for the CDR3: TGTGCCTGGAGTGGTCGTCGCGGGGGCCCCTACAATGAGCAGTTCTTC. Amino acid sequence: CAWSGRRGGPYNEQFF.